The sequence of this T cell receptor (beta chain) was determined in a study of beta chain features in type 1 diabetes. Reverse transcribing all isolated RNA meant expressed TCRB transcripts were sequenced. Sequencing was performed with immunoSEQ multiplex PCR; in TCRdb, only in-frame clones are kept and a portion is missing. The sample includes about 930,000 clones, roughly a sixth seen only once; the top ten take 0.023%. Looked up from germline, CDR1 is SGHVS and CDR2 is FNYEAQ. The CDR3 runs to 14 residues. Trimming pared 1 base from V and 2 bases from J, leaving 9 bases between. The sequence was collected from a woman between 18 and 29 years old in good health. Material for sequencing was naive CD4+ T cells from blood. The genes are TRBV7-6 and TRBJ2-7; D is tentatively TRBD1 or TRBD2 (5 bases each). As DNA, the CDR3 is TGTGCCAGCAGCTTAGAGGGACCAACCTACGAGCAGTACTTC. It specifies CASSLEGPTYEQYF.